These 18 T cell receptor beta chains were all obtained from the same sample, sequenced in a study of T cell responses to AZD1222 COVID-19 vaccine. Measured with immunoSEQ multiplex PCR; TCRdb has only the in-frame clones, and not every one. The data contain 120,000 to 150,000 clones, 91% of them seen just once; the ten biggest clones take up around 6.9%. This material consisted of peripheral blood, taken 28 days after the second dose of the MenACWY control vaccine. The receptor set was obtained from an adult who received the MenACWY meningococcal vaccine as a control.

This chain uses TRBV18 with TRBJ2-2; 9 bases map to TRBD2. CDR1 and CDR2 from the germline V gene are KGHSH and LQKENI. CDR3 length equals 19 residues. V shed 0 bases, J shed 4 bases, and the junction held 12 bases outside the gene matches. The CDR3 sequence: CASSPPGRLAVRGTGELFF. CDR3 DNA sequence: TGTGCCAGCTCACCACCGGGGCGACTAGCGGTCCGGGGCACCGGGGAGCTGTTTTTT. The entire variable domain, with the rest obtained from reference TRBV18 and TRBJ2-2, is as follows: NAGVMQNPRHLVRRRGQEARLRCSPMKGHSHVYWYRQLPEEGLKFMVYLQKENIIDESGMPKERFSAEFPKEGPSILRIQQVVRGDSAAYFCASSPPGRLAVRGTGELFFGEGSRLTVL.

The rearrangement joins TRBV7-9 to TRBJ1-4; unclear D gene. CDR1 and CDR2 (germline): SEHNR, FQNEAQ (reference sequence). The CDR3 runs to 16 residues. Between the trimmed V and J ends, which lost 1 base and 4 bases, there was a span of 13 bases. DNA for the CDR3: TGTGCCAGCAGCTTAGGAGTTGGGGAAGATAATGAAAAACTGTTTTTT. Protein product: CASSLGVGEDNEKLFF.

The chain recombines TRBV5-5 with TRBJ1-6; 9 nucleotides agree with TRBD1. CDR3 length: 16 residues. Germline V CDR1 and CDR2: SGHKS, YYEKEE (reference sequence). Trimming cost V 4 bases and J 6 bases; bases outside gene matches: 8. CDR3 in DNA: TGTGCCAGCAGCCGTGAACAGGGGGCGCTTAATTCACCCCTCCACTTT. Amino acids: CASSREQGALNSPLHF. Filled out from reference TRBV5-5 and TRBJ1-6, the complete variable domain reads DAGVTQSPTHLIKTRGQQVTLRCSPISGHKSVSWYQQVLGQGPQFIFQYYEKEERGRGNFPDRFSARQFPNYSSELNVNALLLGDSALYLCASSREQGALNSPLHFGNGTRLTVT.

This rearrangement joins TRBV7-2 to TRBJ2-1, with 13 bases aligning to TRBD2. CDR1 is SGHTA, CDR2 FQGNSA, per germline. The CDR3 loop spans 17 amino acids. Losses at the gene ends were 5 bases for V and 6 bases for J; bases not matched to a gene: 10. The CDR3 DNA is TGTGCCAGCAGCGTCACTAGCGGGGGGGCGGGCTTCAATGAGCAGTTCTTC. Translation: CASSVTSGGAGFNEQFF.

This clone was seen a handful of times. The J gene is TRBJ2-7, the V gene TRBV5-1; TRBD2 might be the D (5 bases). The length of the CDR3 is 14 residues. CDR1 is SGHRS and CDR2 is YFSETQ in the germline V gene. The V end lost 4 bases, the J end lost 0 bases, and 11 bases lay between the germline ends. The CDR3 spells CASSPGVGSYEQYF. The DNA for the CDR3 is TGCGCCAGCAGCCCCGGGGTCGGCTCCTACGAGCAGTACTTC. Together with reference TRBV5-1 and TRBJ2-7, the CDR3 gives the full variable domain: KAGVTQTPRYLIKTRGQQVTLSCSPISGHRSVSWYQQTPGQGLQFLFEYFSETQRNKGNFPGRFSGRQFSNSRSEMNVSTLELGDSALYLCASSPGVGSYEQYFGPGTRLTVT.

The CDR3 sequence: CASNTGYEQYF. DNA for the CDR3: TGCGCCAGCAATACAGGATACGAGCAGTACTTC. This rearrangement joins TRBV5-1 to TRBJ2-7; TRBD1 is a possible D gene (5 bases). Trimming took 6 bases from V and 4 from J, leaving 8 bases between them. The V gene's germline CDR1 is SGHRS and CDR2 YFSETQ. The CDR3 has 11 residues.

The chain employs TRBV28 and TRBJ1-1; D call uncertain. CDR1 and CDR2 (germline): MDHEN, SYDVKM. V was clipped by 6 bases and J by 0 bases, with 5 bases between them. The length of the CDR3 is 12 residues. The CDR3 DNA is TGTGCCAGCAGACTGCTGAACACTGAAGCTTTCTTT. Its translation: CASRLLNTEAFF.

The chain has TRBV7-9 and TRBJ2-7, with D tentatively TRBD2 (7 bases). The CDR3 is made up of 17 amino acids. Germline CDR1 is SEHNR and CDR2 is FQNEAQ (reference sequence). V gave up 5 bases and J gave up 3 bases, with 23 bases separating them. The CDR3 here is CASSLGPPAGADYEQYF. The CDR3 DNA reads TGTGCCAGCAGCCTAGGTCCCCCCGCGGGGGCCGACTACGAGCAGTACTTC. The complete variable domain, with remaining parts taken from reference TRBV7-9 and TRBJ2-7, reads DTGVSQNPRHKITKRGQNVTFRCDPISEHNRLYWYRQTLGQGPEFLTYFQNEAQLEKSRLLSDRFSAERPKGSFSTLEIQRTEQGDSAMYLCASSLGPPAGADYEQYFGPGTRLTVT.

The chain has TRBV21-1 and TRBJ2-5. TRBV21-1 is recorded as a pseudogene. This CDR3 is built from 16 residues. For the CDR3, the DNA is TGTGCCAGCAGCAAACAGGTGAACGGGCCCCAAGAGACCCAGTACTTC. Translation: CASSKQVNGPQETQYF.

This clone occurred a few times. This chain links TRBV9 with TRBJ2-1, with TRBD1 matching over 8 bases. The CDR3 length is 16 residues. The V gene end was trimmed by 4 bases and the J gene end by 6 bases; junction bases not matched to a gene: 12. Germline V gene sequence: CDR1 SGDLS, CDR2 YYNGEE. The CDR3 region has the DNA TGTGCCAGCAGCCCCGACCCCAGGGGGCTCTCCAATGAGCAGTTCTTC. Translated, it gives CASSPDPRGLSNEQFF.

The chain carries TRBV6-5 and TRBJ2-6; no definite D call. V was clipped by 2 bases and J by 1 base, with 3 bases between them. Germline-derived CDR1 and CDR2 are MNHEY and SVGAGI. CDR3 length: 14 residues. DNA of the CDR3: TGTGCCAGCAGTTACAAATCTGGGGCCAACGTCCTGACTTTC. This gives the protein CASSYKSGANVLTF.

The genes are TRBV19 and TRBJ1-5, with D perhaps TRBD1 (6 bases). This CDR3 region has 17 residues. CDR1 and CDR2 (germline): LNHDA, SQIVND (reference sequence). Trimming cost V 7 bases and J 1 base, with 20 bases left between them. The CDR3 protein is CASNFKTAGTSNQPQHF. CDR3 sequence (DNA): TGTGCCAGTAATTTCAAAACGGCCGGGACAAGCAATCAGCCCCAGCATTTT.

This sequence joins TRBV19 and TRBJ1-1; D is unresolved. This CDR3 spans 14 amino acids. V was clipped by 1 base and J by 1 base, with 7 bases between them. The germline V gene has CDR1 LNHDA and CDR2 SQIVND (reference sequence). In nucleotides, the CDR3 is TGTGCCAGTAGTATAGTTTGGCAGAACACTGAAGCTTTCTTT. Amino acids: CASSIVWQNTEAFF.

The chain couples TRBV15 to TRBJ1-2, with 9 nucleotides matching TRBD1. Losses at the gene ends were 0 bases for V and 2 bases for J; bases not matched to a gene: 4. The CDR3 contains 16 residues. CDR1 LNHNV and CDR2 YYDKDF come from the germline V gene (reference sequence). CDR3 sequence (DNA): TGTGCCACCAGCAGAGATCCCGGACAGGGGAACTATGGCTACACCTTC. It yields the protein CATSRDPGQGNYGYTF.

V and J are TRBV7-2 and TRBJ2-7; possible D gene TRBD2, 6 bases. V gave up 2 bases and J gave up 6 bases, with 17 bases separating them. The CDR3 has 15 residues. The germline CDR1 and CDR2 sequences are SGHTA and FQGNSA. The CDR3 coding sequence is TGTGCCAGCAGCTTATTAGGCAATCCTAGCGCCGAGCAGTACTTC. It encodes CASSLLGNPSAEQYF. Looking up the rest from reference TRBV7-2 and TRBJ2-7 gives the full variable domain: GAGVSQSPSNKVTEKGKDVELRCDPISGHTALYWYRQSLGQGLEFLIYFQGNSAPDKSGLPSDRFSAERTGGSVSTLTIQRTQQEDSAVYLCASSLLGNPSAEQYFGPGTRLTVT.

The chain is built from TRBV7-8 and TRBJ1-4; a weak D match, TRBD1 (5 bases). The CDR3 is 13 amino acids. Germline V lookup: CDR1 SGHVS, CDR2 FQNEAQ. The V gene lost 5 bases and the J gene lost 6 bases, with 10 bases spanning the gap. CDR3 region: CASSRGWDEKLFF. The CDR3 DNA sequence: TGTGCCAGCAGCAGGGGTTGGGATGAAAAACTGTTTTTT.

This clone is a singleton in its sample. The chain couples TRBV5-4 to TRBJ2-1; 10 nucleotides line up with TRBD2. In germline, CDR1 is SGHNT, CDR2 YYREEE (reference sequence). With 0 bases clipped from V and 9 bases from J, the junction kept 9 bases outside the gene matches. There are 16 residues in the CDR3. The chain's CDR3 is CASSLVTAGGPSEQFF. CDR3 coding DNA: TGTGCCAGCAGCTTGGTAACAGCGGGGGGGCCAAGTGAGCAGTTCTTC.

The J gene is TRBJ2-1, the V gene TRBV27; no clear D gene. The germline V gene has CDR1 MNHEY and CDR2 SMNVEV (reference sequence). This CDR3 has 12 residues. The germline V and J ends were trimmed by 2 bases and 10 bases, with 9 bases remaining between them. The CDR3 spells CASSLGGPEQFF. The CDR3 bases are TGTGCCAGCAGTTTAGGCGGCCCCGAGCAGTTCTTC.